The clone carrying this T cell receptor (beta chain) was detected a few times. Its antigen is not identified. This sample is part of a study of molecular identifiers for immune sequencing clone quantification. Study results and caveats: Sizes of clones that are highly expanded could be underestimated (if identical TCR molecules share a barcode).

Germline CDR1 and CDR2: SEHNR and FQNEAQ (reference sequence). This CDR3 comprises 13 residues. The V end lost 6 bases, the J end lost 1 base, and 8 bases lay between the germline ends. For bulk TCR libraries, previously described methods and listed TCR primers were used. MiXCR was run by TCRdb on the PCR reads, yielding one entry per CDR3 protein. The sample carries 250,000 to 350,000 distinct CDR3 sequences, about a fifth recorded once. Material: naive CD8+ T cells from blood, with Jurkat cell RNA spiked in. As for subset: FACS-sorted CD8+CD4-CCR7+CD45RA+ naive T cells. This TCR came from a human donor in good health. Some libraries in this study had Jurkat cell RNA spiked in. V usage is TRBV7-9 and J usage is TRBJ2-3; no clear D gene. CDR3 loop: CASRHTGTDTQYF. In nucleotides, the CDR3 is TGTGCCAGCAGACATACAGGCACAGATACGCAGTATTTT.